The 24 T cell receptor beta chains below all came from one sample that was sequenced in a study of T cell changes during pregnancy in multiple sclerosis. Assay: immunoSEQ multiplex PCR; the TCRdb copy retains only in-frame clones and omits some. The sample has tens of thousands of clones, roughly 91% seen once. The sample consisted of peripheral blood, taken in the third trimester of pregnancy. The receptors were sampled from a female donor in good health, enrolled as a control in a pregnancy study.

This clone was picked up one time. The V call is TRBV9, the J call TRBJ2-7, with D perhaps TRBD2 (5 bases). The germline V and J ends were trimmed by 0 bases and 2 bases, with 12 bases remaining between them. The CDR3 has 15 amino acids. Germline CDR1 SGDLS, CDR2 YYNGEE. Here the CDR3 reads CASSVDSSSTYEQYF. CDR3 bases: TGTGCCAGCAGCGTAGATTCTAGCAGCACCTACGAGCAGTACTTC.

This rearrangement joins TRBV7-2 to TRBJ2-7; 7 bases align to TRBD1. Trimming took 6 bases from V and 2 from J; bases not matched to a gene: 7. This CDR3 spans 14 amino acids. The germline V gene encodes CDR1 SGHTA and CDR2 FQGNSA. CDR3: CASSRDSSTYEQYF. Written as DNA, the CDR3 is TGTGCCAGCAGTAGGGACAGCTCTACCTACGAGCAGTACTTC.

This sequence joins TRBV19 and TRBJ2-1, with 7 bases fitting TRBD2. With V trimmed by 6 bases and J by 0 bases, 5 bases remained unmatched. The CDR3 loop spans 15 amino acids. Germline loops: CDR1 LNHDA, CDR2 SQIVND (reference sequence). The CDR3 region is CASSQAGISYNEQFF. The CDR3 DNA reads as TGTGCCAGTAGCCAAGCGGGGATCTCCTACAATGAGCAGTTCTTC. The full variable domain, in which reference TRBV19 and TRBJ2-1 provide the parts outside the CDR3, is DGGITQSPKYLFRKEGQNVTLSCEQNLNHDAMYWYRQDPGQGLRLIYYSQIVNDFQKGDIAEGYSVSREKKESFPLTVTSAQKNPTAFYLCASSQAGISYNEQFFGPGTRLTVL.

The chain joins TRBV5-5 to TRBJ2-5, with a possible D match to TRBD2 (6 bases). CDR3 length equals 15 residues. Germline V CDR1 and CDR2: SGHKS, YYEKEE (reference sequence). The germline V and J ends were trimmed by 4 bases and 1 base, with 14 bases remaining between them. This CDR3 reads CASSPAPRGQETQYF. The CDR3 DNA follows: TGTGCCAGCAGCCCGGCTCCGCGGGGCCAAGAGACCCAGTACTTC.

The V gene is TRBV10-3, the J gene TRBJ1-1; no firm D call. V was cut by 7 bases and J by 4 bases, with 13 bases left in between. The CDR3 length is 13 residues. Germline CDR1 ENHRY, CDR2 SYGVKD. This chain's CDR3 is CAIKAREGTEAFF. The CDR3, as DNA: TGTGCCATCAAAGCGAGGGAAGGCACTGAAGCTTTCTTT.

The chain couples TRBV5-1 to TRBJ1-1; 11 nucleotides agree with TRBD1. Germline V gene sequence: CDR1 SGHRS, CDR2 YFSETQ. J gave up 4 bases and V 4 bases, and 3 bases lay outside the gene matches. This CDR3 comprises 14 residues. CDR3: CASSRTGGLTEAFF. CDR3 nucleotide sequence: TGCGCCAGCAGCAGGACAGGGGGCCTCACTGAAGCTTTCTTT.

The rearrangement uses TRBV9 and TRBJ2-1; 7 bases are shared with TRBD1. From germline, CDR1 is SGDLS and CDR2 YYNGEE. This CDR3 has 16 amino acids. Trimming cost V 0 bases and J 4 bases; bases outside gene matches: 7. The CDR3 region has the DNA TGTGCCAGCAGCGTAGGGGGACAGTGGGGGTACAATGAGCAGTTCTTC. The encoded protein is CASSVGGQWGYNEQFF.

On this clone itself: One end of the junction does not line up with germline, which may come from a read error. The genes are TRBV6-1 and TRBJ2-7; TRBD2 is a possible D gene (5 bases). Germline CDR1 reads MNHNS; CDR2 reads SASEGT. The CDR3 is 17 amino acids. CDR3 in DNA: TGTGCCGGCAGTGGCTCCCTTGGACTCCGGAGCTCCTACGAGCAGTACTTC. It codes for CAGSGSLGLRSSYEQYF.

The chain links TRBV7-2 to TRBJ2-5; 8 positions agree with TRBD2. Unmatched junction bases numbered 7, after V lost 2 bases and J lost 2 bases. Germline loops: CDR1 SGHTA, CDR2 FQGNSA. CDR3 length: 16 amino acids. Here the CDR3 reads CASSLLGGGTQETQYF. The CDR3 DNA reads as TGTGCCAGCAGCTTACTTGGCGGGGGGACACAAGAGACCCAGTACTTC.

The chain joins TRBV13 to TRBJ2-7, with 7 bases fitting TRBD1. The CDR3 has 14 amino acids. V shed 1 base, J shed 2 bases, and the junction held 2 bases outside the gene matches. Germline values: CDR1 PRHDT, CDR2 FYEKMQ (reference sequence). CDR3 residues: CASSLDRGTYEQYF. The CDR3 nucleotides read TGTGCCAGCAGCTTAGACAGGGGCACCTACGAGCAGTACTTC.

The chain is built from TRBV28 and TRBJ2-2; 9 positions agree with TRBD1. CDR1 is MDHEN and CDR2 is SYDVKM in the germline V gene. J lost 6 bases, V lost 0 bases, and 5 bases had no gene match. CDR3 length equals 16 residues. CDR3 amino acids: CASSLWGQGGAGELFF. The DNA for the CDR3 is TGTGCCAGCAGTTTATGGGGACAGGGAGGAGCCGGGGAGCTGTTTTTT.

The chain combines TRBV11-2 with TRBJ2-7, with 7 bases fitting TRBD1. Germline trimming cut 3 bases from V and 0 bases from J; bases unmatched to any gene: 2. The CDR3 is 14 residues long. CDR1 is SGHAT, CDR2 FQNNGV, per germline. CDR3 in DNA: TGTGCCAGCAGCTTCACAGGGGTCTCCTACGAGCAGTACTTC. This translates into CASSFTGVSYEQYF.

The table lists this clone with a count of one. This chain connects TRBV5-6 to TRBJ2-4; 11 positions agree with TRBD1. V was pared by 4 bases and J by 8 bases, with 8 bases of the junction left unmatched. This CDR3 region has 15 residues. The V gene's germline CDR1 is SGHDT and CDR2 YYEEEE. CDR3 sequence reads: CASSPRDRGIYIQYF. The CDR3 DNA reads TGTGCCAGCAGCCCCCGGGACAGGGGGATATACATTCAGTACTTC.

This chain uses TRBV28 with TRBJ2-5; 9 bases are a match to TRBD1. The CDR3 loop spans 19 amino acids. From germline, CDR1 is MDHEN and CDR2 SYDVKM. V shed 3 bases and J 5 bases; nucleotides not matched to a gene: 19. DNA for the CDR3: TGTGCCAGCAGTTTCCCACTCCCGGGACAGGGATTAATAGGGGAGACCCAGTACTTC. Its protein product is CASSFPLPGQGLIGETQYF.

V usage is TRBV11-2 and J usage is TRBJ2-1; D is perhaps TRBD2 (6 bases). This CDR3 spans 13 amino acids. Germline CDR1 and CDR2: SGHAT and FQNNGV. V dropped 1 base and J dropped 6 bases, with 7 bases sitting between them. The CDR3 DNA reads TGTGCCAGCAGCTTAGGGACTACCAATGAGCAGTTCTTC. Residues: CASSLGTTNEQFF.

This clone was counted only a few times. The rearrangement links TRBV19 to TRBJ1-2, with D maybe TRBD1 (5 bases). The CDR3 contains 14 residues. Trimming cost V 10 bases and J 9 bases, with 24 bases left between them. The V gene's germline CDR1 is LNHDA and CDR2 SQIVND (reference sequence). The CDR3 DNA reads TGTGCCACCACGTCGGGGGGAGTCGTCTCCCGCTACACCTTC. Its protein product is CATTSGGVVSRYTF.

The chain employs TRBV5-1 and TRBJ1-2; 8 bases match TRBD1. J was trimmed by 8 bases and V by 6 bases; bases with no gene match: 3. This CDR3 comprises 11 residues. Germline V gene sequence: CDR1 SGHRS, CDR2 YFSETQ. The CDR3 bases are TGCGCCAGCACCGACAGGGGCGGCTACACCTTC. Translation: CASTDRGGYTF.

The gene calls are TRBV5-6 and TRBJ2-7; D unresolved. The CDR3 totals 16 residues. Germline values: CDR1 SGHDT, CDR2 YYEEEE. Trimming removed 4 bases from V and 4 bases from J, with 21 bases in between. For the CDR3, the DNA is TGTGCCAGCAGCCAACTAAGGTCTGCCGCTCTGTACGAGCAGTACTTC. It codes for CASSQLRSAALYEQYF.

J is TRBJ2-1 and V is TRBV11-2; 11 nucleotides align to TRBD2. The trim removed 6 bases at V and 9 bases at J, leaving 13 bases unmatched. CDR1 SGHAT and CDR2 FQNNGV come from the germline V gene. The CDR3 loop spans 16 amino acids. The CDR3 region has the DNA TGTGCCAGCAGAGAAGGGACTAGCGGCCCAAGGGGTGAGCAGTTCTTC. This gives the protein CASREGTSGPRGEQFF.

The chain has TRBV5-1 and TRBJ1-2; D is ambiguous. V was trimmed by 0 bases and J by 7 bases, leaving 7 bases between them. Germline assignment: CDR1 SGHRS and CDR2 YFSETQ. This CDR3 is 12 amino acids long. CDR3 loop: CASSLDSPGYTF. DNA for the CDR3: TGCGCCAGCAGCTTGGACAGTCCTGGCTACACCTTC.

This clone was seen more than once but under ten times. CDR3 sequence reads: CASSLQGWNSPLHF. The CDR3 DNA is TGCGCCAGCAGCCTACAGGGTTGGAATTCACCCCTCCACTTT. The chain uses TRBV4-3 and TRBJ1-6; D possibly corresponds to TRBD1 (6 bases). There are 14 residues in the CDR3. Trimming pared 4 bases from V and 7 bases from J, leaving 11 bases between. Germline V lookup: CDR1 LGHNA, CDR2 YSLEER.

V usage is TRBV29-1 and J usage is TRBJ2-7; 11 bases match TRBD1. Germline lookup yields CDR1 SQVTM and CDR2 ANQGSEA. J was trimmed by 2 bases and V by 3 bases; bases with no gene match: 3. The CDR3 is 14 amino acids. The CDR3 DNA sequence: TGCAGCGTTGATTCGGGACAGGGGGCCTACGAGCAGTACTTC. This codes for CSVDSGQGAYEQYF.

The chain couples TRBV16 to TRBJ2-2; D gene uncertain. CDR1 and CDR2 from the germline V gene are KGHSY and FQNENV. This CDR3 is built from 15 residues. Trimming pared 0 bases from V and 4 bases from J, leaving 9 bases between. CDR3 DNA sequence: TGTGCCAGCAGCCAATCGTTGGTAGCCACCGGGGAGCTGTTTTTT. As protein: CASSQSLVATGELFF.

V gene TRBV14 combines with J gene TRBJ1-2, with TRBD1 matching over 8 bases. Trimming took 4 bases from V and 12 from J; bases not matched to a gene: 16. This CDR3 is 15 amino acids long. Per germline, CDR1 SGHDN and CDR2 FVKESK. The CDR3 nucleotides are TGTGCCAGCAGCCTCTACACAGGGGGACCCGTGGTAAACACCTTC. Its protein product is CASSLYTGGPVVNTF.